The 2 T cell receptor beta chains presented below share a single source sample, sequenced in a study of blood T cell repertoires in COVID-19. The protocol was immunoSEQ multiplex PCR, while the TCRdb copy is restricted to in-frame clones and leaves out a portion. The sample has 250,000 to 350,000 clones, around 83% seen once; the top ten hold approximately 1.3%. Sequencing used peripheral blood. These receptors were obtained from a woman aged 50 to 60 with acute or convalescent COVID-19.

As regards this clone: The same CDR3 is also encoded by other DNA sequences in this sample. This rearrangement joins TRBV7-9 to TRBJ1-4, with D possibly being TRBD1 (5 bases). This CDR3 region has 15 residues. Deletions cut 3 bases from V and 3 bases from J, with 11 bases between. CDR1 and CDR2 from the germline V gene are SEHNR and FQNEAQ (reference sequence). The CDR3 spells CASSLGAGANEKLFF. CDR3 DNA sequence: TGTGCCAGCAGCTTGGGAGCGGGGGCTAATGAAAAACTGTTTTTT.

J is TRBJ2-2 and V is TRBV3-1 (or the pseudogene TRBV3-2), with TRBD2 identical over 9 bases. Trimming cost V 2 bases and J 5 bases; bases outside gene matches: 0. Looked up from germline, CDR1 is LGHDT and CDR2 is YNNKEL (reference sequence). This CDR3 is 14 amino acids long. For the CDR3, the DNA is TGTGCCAGCAGCCAAACTAGCGGGACCGGGGAGCTGTTTTTT. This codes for CASSQTSGTGELFF.